This TCR beta chain stems from a study of OX40 agonist ivuxolimab in advanced cancers. Whole-study context: Patients achieving partial responses numbered three: one hepatocellular carcinoma case and two cutaneous melanoma cases. Study-wide points: Partly responding patients at 0.1-3.0 mg/kg showed some of the smallest clonal expansion. CD8+ T cells (on average) carried more expanded clones than CD4+ T cells.

Repertoires were generated with immunoSEQ multiplex PCR, while TCRdb's copy carries only in-frame clones and drops some. The repertoire includes 84,000 or so clones, 70% to 90% of them detected once, and around 0.29% sits in the top ten. Trimming pared 8 bases from V and 7 bases from J, leaving 15 bases between. The CDR3 extends over 14 amino acids. Germline V gives CDR1 MNHEY, CDR2 SMNVEV (reference sequence). With respect to this clone: Its antigen is unidentified.

Blood sampling was done at baseline, cycle 4 day 1, and cycle 7 day 1. This specimen was CD4+ or CD8+ T cells sorted from blood, taken in a trial of the OX40 agonist ivuxolimab. V gene TRBV27 combines with J gene TRBJ1-6, with D uncertain. The source is an adult with an advanced solid tumor such as melanoma, head and neck, liver or kidney cancer. CDR3 loop: CASRGGVGNSPLHF. CDR3 bases: TGTGCCAGCCGGGGTGGTGTTGGGAATTCACCCCTCCACTTT.